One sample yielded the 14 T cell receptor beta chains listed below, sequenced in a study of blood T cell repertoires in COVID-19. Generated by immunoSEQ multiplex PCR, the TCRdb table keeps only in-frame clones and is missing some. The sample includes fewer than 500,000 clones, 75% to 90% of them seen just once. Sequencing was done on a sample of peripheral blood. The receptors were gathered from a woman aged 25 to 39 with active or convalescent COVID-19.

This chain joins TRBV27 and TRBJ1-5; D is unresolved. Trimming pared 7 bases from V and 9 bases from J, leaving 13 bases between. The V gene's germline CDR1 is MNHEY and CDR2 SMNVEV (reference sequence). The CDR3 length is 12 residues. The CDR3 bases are TGTGCCAGCAAAGACACCGCCTGGCCCCAGCATTTT. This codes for CASKDTAWPQHF.

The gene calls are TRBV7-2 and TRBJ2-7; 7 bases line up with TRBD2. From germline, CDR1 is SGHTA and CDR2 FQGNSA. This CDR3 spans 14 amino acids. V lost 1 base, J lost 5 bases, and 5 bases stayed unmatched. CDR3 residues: CASSLGLAVNEQYF. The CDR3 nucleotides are TGTGCCAGCAGCTTAGGTCTAGCGGTCAACGAGCAGTACTTC.

The CDR3 loop is CASSASGVEEYF. The CDR3 region has the DNA TGTGCCAGCAGCGCAAGCGGGGTAGAGGAGTATTTT. This rearrangement joins TRBV2 to TRBJ2-3; the match to TRBD2 covers 7 bases. Germline loops: CDR1 SNHLY, CDR2 FYNNEI. Unmatched junction bases numbered 10, after V lost 6 bases and J lost 13 bases. The CDR3 contains 12 residues.

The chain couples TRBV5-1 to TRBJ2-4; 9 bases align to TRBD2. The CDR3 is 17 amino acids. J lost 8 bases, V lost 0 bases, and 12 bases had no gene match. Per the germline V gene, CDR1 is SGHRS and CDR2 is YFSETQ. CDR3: CASSLGGSGLASDIQYF. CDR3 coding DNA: TGCGCCAGCAGCTTGGGGGGAAGCGGACTAGCGTCAGACATTCAGTACTTC.

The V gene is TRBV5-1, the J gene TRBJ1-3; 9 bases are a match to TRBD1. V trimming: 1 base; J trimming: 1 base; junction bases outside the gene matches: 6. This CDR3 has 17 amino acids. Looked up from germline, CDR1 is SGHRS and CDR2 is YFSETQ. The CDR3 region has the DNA TGCGCCAGCAGCTTGCACCGGGACAGGGTTTCTGGAAACACCATATATTTT. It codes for CASSLHRDRVSGNTIYF.

This CDR3 reads CASSTRSASNEKLFF. The CDR3 DNA follows: TGTGCCAGCAGCACTCGGAGCGCCTCTAATGAAAAACTGTTTTTT. The chain combines TRBV7-8 with TRBJ1-4; no clear D. CDR1 and CDR2 from the germline V gene are SGHVS and FQNEAQ. Trimming removed 5 bases at V and 3 bases at J, with 13 bases between. CDR3 length equals 15 residues.

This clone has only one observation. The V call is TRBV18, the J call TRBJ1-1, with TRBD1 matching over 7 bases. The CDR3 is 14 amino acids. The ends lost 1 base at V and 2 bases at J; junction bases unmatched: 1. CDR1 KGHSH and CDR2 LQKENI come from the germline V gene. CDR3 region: CASSPRTGNTEAFF. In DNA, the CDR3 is TGTGCCAGCTCACCACGGACAGGAAACACTGAAGCTTTCTTT.

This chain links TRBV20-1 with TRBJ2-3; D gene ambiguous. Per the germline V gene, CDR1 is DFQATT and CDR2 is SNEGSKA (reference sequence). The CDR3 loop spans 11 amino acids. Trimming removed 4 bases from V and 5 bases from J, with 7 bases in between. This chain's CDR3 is CSAMAKDTQYF. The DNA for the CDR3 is TGCAGTGCTATGGCCAAAGATACGCAGTATTTT.

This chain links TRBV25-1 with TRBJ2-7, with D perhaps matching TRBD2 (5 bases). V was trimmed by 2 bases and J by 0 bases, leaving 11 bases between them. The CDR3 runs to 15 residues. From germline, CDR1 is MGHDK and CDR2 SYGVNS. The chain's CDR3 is CASSEGWGDSYEQYF. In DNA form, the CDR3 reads TGTGCCAGCAGTGAAGGCTGGGGAGACTCCTACGAGCAGTACTTC.

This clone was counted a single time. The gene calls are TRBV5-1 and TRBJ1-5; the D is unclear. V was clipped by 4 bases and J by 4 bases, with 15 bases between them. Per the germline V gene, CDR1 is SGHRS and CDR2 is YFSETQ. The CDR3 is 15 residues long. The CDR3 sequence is CASSPNDGVNQPQHF. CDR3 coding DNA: TGCGCCAGCAGCCCGAACGACGGAGTTAATCAGCCCCAGCATTTT.

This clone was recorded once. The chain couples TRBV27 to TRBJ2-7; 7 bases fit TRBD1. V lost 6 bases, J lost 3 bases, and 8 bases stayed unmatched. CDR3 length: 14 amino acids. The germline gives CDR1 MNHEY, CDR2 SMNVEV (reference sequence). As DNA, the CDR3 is TGTGCCAGCAGACCGTCAGGGACAGTCTACGAGCAGTACTTC. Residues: CASRPSGTVYEQYF.

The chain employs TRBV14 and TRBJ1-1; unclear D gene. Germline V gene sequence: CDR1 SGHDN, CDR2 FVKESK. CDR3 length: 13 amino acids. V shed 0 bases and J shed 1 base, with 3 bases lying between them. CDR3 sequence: CASSQDQNTEAFF. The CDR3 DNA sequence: TGTGCCAGCAGCCAAGACCAGAACACTGAAGCTTTCTTT.

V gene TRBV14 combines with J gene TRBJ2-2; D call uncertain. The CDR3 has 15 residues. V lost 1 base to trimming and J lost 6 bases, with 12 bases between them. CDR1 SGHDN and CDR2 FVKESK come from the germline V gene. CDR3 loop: CASSQGFGRAGELFF. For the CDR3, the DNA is TGTGCCAGCAGCCAAGGGTTCGGTCGGGCCGGGGAGCTGTTTTTT.

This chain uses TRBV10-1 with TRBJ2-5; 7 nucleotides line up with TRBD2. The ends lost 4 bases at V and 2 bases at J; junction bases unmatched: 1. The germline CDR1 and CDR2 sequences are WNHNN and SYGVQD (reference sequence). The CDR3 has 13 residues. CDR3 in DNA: TGCGCCAGCAGTGGGGAGGGGCAAGAGACCCAGTACTTC. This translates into CASSGEGQETQYF.